The rows below give T cell receptor beta chains drawn from one sample of a study of cytomegalovirus exposure and HLA in healthy donors. TCRdb's copy holds only in-frame clones and misses some; the assay was immunoSEQ multiplex PCR. The sample has under 200,000 clones, around 82% seen once. The sample taken for sequencing was PBMCs. The receptors come from a boy aged 5 to 17 in good health and CMV-seronegative. The CDR3 runs from the conserved cysteine through the conserved F or W. Each record gives: J gene, clone size, D gene, V gene, CDR3 DNA, CDR3 protein. A D gene is named only where the DNA matches it firmly. Rows give clone size only sometimes, using once, few, many, or a class for an expanded clone.

J: TRBJ1-5
size: -
D: TRBD1
V: TRBV5-1
DNA: TGCGCCAGCAGCCAGGGGACAGACAATCAGCCCCAGCATTTT
CDR3: CASSQGTDNQPQHF

J: TRBJ1-1
size: -
D: TRBD1
V: TRBV5-1
DNA: TGCGCCAGCAGCTTGGATGGGACGCTGGACAGGGGAAGCACTGAAGCTTTCTTT
CDR3: CASSLDGTLDRGSTEAFF

J: TRBJ2-3
size: -
D: -
V: TRBV9
DNA: TGTGCCAGCAGCGTAGCCGCGGGGACCACAGATACGCAGTATTTT
CDR3: CASSVAAGTTDTQYF

J: TRBJ2-7
size: -
D: TRBD1
V: TRBV29-1
DNA: TGCAGCGTTGAAGAGGCCCGGCCGGACGACAGGGGGTTCGCCTACGAGCAGTACTTC
CDR3: CSVEEARPDDRGFAYEQYF

J: TRBJ1-1
size: -
D: -
V: TRBV2
DNA: TGTGCCAGCAGCTCCGGGGGGAACACTGAAGCTTTCTTT
CDR3: CASSSGGNTEAFF

J: TRBJ2-5
size: -
D: -
V: TRBV6-6
DNA: TGTGCCAGCAGCCGACTCGGTTCGGTCCAAGAGACCCAGTACTTC
CDR3: CASSRLGSVQETQYF

J: TRBJ1-5
size: few
D: -
V: TRBV5-1
DNA: TGCGCCAGCAGCTTGGGAGTTGGCGGTAGCAATCAGCCCCAGCATTTT
CDR3: CASSLGVGGSNQPQHF

J: TRBJ2-1
size: -
D: -
V: TRBV7-9
DNA: TGTGCCAGCAGCTTATTAGGATCTAGCTCCTACAATGAGCAGTTCTTC
CDR3: CASSLLGSSSYNEQFF

J: TRBJ2-5
size: -
D: -
V: TRBV29-1
DNA: TGCAGCGTTCCGGGCGGGTTACGGGAGACCCAGTACTTC
CDR3: CSVPGGLRETQYF

J: TRBJ2-5
size: -
D: TRBD2
V: TRBV7-6
DNA: TGTGCCAGCAGCTCCGGGGGGGCTCGGGTCGGAGAGACCCAGTACTTC
CDR3: CASSSGGARVGETQYF

J: TRBJ1-4
size: -
D: -
V: TRBV10-3
DNA: TGTGCCATCAGTGCGGTCAGGGATGAAAAACTGTTTTTT
CDR3: CAISAVRDEKLFF

J: TRBJ2-5
size: -
D: TRBD2
V: TRBV6-5
DNA: TGTGCCAGCAGTTACTCGATAATAGCGGGAGTGGAGACCCAGTACTTC
CDR3: CASSYSIIAGVETQYF

J: TRBJ1-3
size: -
D: -
V: TRBV4-1
DNA: TGCGCCAGCAGCCGAGTCGGGAGGGGCGCAGGAAACACCATATATTTT
CDR3: CASSRVGRGAGNTIYF

J: TRBJ2-5
size: -
D: TRBD2
V: TRBV30
DNA: TGTGCCTGGTTCCCCGGACTAGCGGGAGTAGGAGAGACCCAGTACTTC
CDR3: CAWFPGLAGVGETQYF

J: TRBJ2-3
size: -
D: TRBD1
V: TRBV5-6
DNA: TGTGCCAGCAGCTTGGGCGGGACAGGGCCAGATACGCAGTATTTT
CDR3: CASSLGGTGPDTQYF

J: TRBJ2-6
size: -
D: TRBD1
V: TRBV7-9
DNA: TGTGCCAGCAGCTTAAGGACAGGAATATCCTCTGGGGCCAACGTCCTGACTTTC
CDR3: CASSLRTGISSGANVLTF

J: TRBJ2-1
size: -
D: -
V: TRBV4-3
DNA: TGCGCCAGCAGCCAACGGTTCGCGGAGTTTGAAGCCAATGAGCAGTTCTTC
CDR3: CASSQRFAEFEANEQFF

J: TRBJ1-2
size: -
D: -
V: TRBV5-1
DNA: TGCGCCAGCAGAGTGGACACGAGCTATGGCTACACCTTC
CDR3: CASRVDTSYGYTF

J: TRBJ2-1
size: -
D: TRBD2
V: TRBV7-9
DNA: TGTGCCAGCAGGTCACTAGCGGGGGCCAACTACAATGAGCAGTTCTTC
CDR3: CASRSLAGANYNEQFF

J: TRBJ2-2
size: few
D: -
V: TRBV5-6
DNA: TGTGCCAGCAGCTGGGAAATTCGTGAGGGGAACACCGGGGAGCTGTTTTTT
CDR3: CASSWEIREGNTGELFF

J: TRBJ1-6
size: -
D: -
V: TRBV7-2
DNA: TGTGCCAGCAGCTTAGCAGCGGGGTCTAATAATTCACCCCTCCACTTT
CDR3: CASSLAAGSNNSPLHF

J: TRBJ2-7
size: -
D: TRBD2
V: TRBV30
DNA: TGTGCCTGGAGTTTAGGGAGGGACGAGCAGTACTTC
CDR3: CAWSLGRDEQYF

J: TRBJ1-2
size: once
D: -
V: TRBV2
DNA: TGTGCCAGCACCGAAGGGGGGGGCAAGTATGGCTACACCTTC
CDR3: CASTEGGGKYGYTF

J: TRBJ1-1
size: -
D: -
V: TRBV5-1
DNA: TGCGCCAGCAGGGGGGGACGATCGGACACTGAAGCTTTCTTT
CDR3: CASRGGRSDTEAFF

J: TRBJ2-2
size: -
D: -
V: TRBV7-9
DNA: TGTGCCAGCAGCTTAGGCCGACTGGGCACCGGGGAGCTGTTTTTT
CDR3: CASSLGRLGTGELFF

J: TRBJ1-5
size: -
D: -
V: TRBV5-8
DNA: TGTGCCAGCAGCTTTTTCCGGGTCGCTAATCAGCCCCAGCATTTT
CDR3: CASSFFRVANQPQHF

J: TRBJ2-5
size: -
D: TRBD2
V: TRBV28
DNA: TGTGCCAGCAAAGTTGTGCGGGAGGGGGGAGAGACCCAGTACTTC
CDR3: CASKVVREGGETQYF

J: TRBJ2-7
size: -
D: TRBD1
V: TRBV6-1
DNA: TGTGCCAGTTGGGGGACAGGGCACGAGCAGTACTTC
CDR3: CASWGTGHEQYF

J: TRBJ1-2
size: -
D: -
V: TRBV18
DNA: TGTGCCAGCTCACCGAAGGGAACGACAGTGGTCTATGGCTACACCTTC
CDR3: CASSPKGTTVVYGYTF

J: TRBJ1-2
size: few
D: -
V: TRBV5-1
DNA: TGCGCCAGCAGCTCGGAGTACTATGGCTACACCTTC
CDR3: CASSSEYYGYTF

J: TRBJ2-3
size: -
D: -
V: TRBV2
DNA: TGTGCCAGCAGATCGGGGAGGGGGGTATCTTCCACAGATACGCAGTATTTT
CDR3: CASRSGRGVSSTDTQYF

J: TRBJ2-7
size: -
D: -
V: TRBV30
DNA: TGTGCCTGGAGTAGAGGGACCTACGAGCAGTACTTC
CDR3: CAWSRGTYEQYF

J: TRBJ1-1
size: -
D: -
V: TRBV4-2
DNA: TGTGCCAGCAGCCAAACAGGGAACACTGAAGCTTTCTTT
CDR3: CASSQTGNTEAFF

J: TRBJ1-4
size: -
D: -
V: TRBV4-3
DNA: TGCGCCAGCAGCCAATCCTCACGGGGTGAAAAACTGTTTTTT
CDR3: CASSQSSRGEKLFF

J: TRBJ1-4
size: few
D: TRBD1
V: TRBV6-1
DNA: TGTGCCAGCAGTGACGGACAGGGACGGCATGAAAAACTGTTTTTT
CDR3: CASSDGQGRHEKLFF

J: TRBJ2-2
size: -
D: TRBD2
V: TRBV5-8
DNA: TGTGCCAGCAGGCTAGCGGGGGGTACCGGGGAGCTGTTTTTT
CDR3: CASRLAGGTGELFF

J: TRBJ1-3
size: -
D: TRBD1
V: TRBV9
DNA: TGTGCCAGCAGCGTGGACAGGGGAAAGTCTGGAAACACCATATATTTT
CDR3: CASSVDRGKSGNTIYF

J: TRBJ2-1
size: -
D: -
V: TRBV9
DNA: TGTGCCAGCAGCGGACCTTCTAGGGGTTGGCAGTTCTTC
CDR3: CASSGPSRGWQFF

J: TRBJ2-1
size: -
D: TRBD1
V: TRBV7-7
DNA: TGTGCTAGCAGCTTGGACAGGGGCTCCTACAATGAGCAGTTCTTC
CDR3: CASSLDRGSYNEQFF

J: TRBJ2-7
size: -
D: TRBD1
V: TRBV4-1
DNA: TGCGCCAGCAGCCAAGATCTTACAGGGGCCTTTGACGAGCAGTACTTC
CDR3: CASSQDLTGAFDEQYF

J: TRBJ2-3
size: -
D: -
V: TRBV2
DNA: TGTGCCAGCAGTGAAGCCCTGGTCCAGGGTGCAGATACGCAGTATTTT
CDR3: CASSEALVQGADTQYF

J: TRBJ1-4
size: -
D: TRBD1
V: TRBV7-2
DNA: TGTGCCAGCAGCTTCGACAGGGGGAATGAAAAACTGTTTTTT
CDR3: CASSFDRGNEKLFF

J: TRBJ2-6
size: few
D: -
V: TRBV7-8
DNA: TGTGCCAGCAGCTTAGTGCTAGGCTCTGGGGCCAACGTCCTGACTTTC
CDR3: CASSLVLGSGANVLTF